Listed below are T cell receptor beta chains from one sample, sequenced in a study of Graves' ophthalmopathy and Graves' hyperthyroidism. TCRdb called the multiplex PCR reads again in MiXCR, with one record for every CDR3 protein. The sample records approximately 330,000 distinct CDR3 sequences, about a sixth being singletons. Sequencing was performed on peripheral blood. The receptor set was obtained from an adult man with Graves' ophthalmopathy. Both conserved end residues are part of each CDR3. D genes are given only for firm matches. Where a row states a size, it is once, few, many or the class of an expanded clone; other rows omit it.

NA	TRBD2	TRBV15	TRBJ2-4	TGTGCCACCAGCCTAGCGGGAGGGCCGAGAAACATTCAGTACTTC	CATSLAGGPRNIQYF
once	TRBD2	TRBV28	TRBJ2-5	TGTGCCAGCAGTTCCGGACTAGAGTTCCAAGAGACCCAGTACTTC	CASSSGLEFQETQYF
many	TRBD1	TRBV6-5	TRBJ1-1	TGTGCCAGCAGCCCTGGACAGGGCGTGTTGAGGACTGAAGCTTTCTTT	CASSPGQGVLRTEAFF
many	TRBD1	TRBV3-1	TRBJ2-4	TGTGCCAGCAGCCAAGATGGCAGGGGGCTTCAGTACTTC	CASSQDGRGLQYF
many	TRBD2	TRBV5-1	TRBJ2-7	TGCGCCAGCGCGGTAGCGGGGTCCCACGAGCAGTACTTC	CASAVAGSHEQYF
many	NA	TRBV7-2	TRBJ1-2	TGTGCCAGCAGTACATACCTGGGTGGCTACACCTTC	CASSTYLGGYTF
NA	NA	TRBV6-4	TRBJ1-6	TGTGCCAGCAAAGACTTCTTCGCTTCACCCCTCCACTTT	CASKDFFASPLHF
many	NA	TRBV5-6	TRBJ1-1	TGTGCCAACAGCTTGTCGGGGGCCAATGCTCTCCCTGAAGCTTTCTTT	CANSLSGANALPEAFF
many	NA	TRBV10-3	TRBJ2-5	TGTGCCATCAGTGAGTCGGACGGTTTATTGGAGACCCAGTACTTC	CAISESDGLLETQYF
many	TRBD1	TRBV24-1	TRBJ2-2	TGTGCCACTTCCCGGGACAGAATCACCGGGGAGCTGTTTTTT	CATSRDRITGELFF
NA	NA	TRBV2	TRBJ1-1	TGTGCCAGCAGTGGAGGGAGTCTTAGAAACACTGAAGCTTTCTTT	CASSGGSLRNTEAFF
many	TRBD2	TRBV20-1	TRBJ2-7	TGCAGTGCTAGAGATCGGGCTAGCGGGAAATACGAGCAGTACTTC	CSARDRASGKYEQYF
many	TRBD1	TRBV24-1	TRBJ2-5	TGTGCCACCAGTGACCCTGGACAGGACCAAGAGACCCAGTACTTC	CATSDPGQDQETQYF
NA	TRBD1	TRBV7-3	TRBJ2-5	TGTGCCAGCAGCCCAGGGGGGACAGGGCAAGAGACCCAGTACTTC	CASSPGGTGQETQYF
many	NA	TRBV6-2/TRBV6-3	TRBJ1-1	TGTGCCAGCAGTTACGCGCAGGTGTTTACGAACACTGAAGCTTTCTTT	CASSYAQVFTNTEAFF
many	TRBD1	TRBV6-1	TRBJ1-2	TGTGCCAGCAGCAGTGGGCACAGGGGAGACTATGGCTACACCTTC	CASSSGHRGDYGYTF
many	NA	TRBV29-1	TRBJ2-2	TGCAGCGTTGAACCGACAGGGAACACCGGGGAGCTGTTTTTT	CSVEPTGNTGELFF
NA	NA	TRBV11-2	TRBJ2-5	TGTGCCAGCAGCTTACCTCTGACAGGTCCCGAGACCCAGTACTTC	CASSLPLTGPETQYF
NA	NA	TRBV7-8	TRBJ2-7	TGTGCCAGCAGCTTCTTATCAGAGTCAGACGAGCAGTACTTC	CASSFLSESDEQYF